The rows below give T cell receptor beta chains drawn from one sample of a study of OX40 agonist ivuxolimab in advanced cancers. Using immunoSEQ multiplex PCR, the repertoire was profiled, and TCRdb retains in-frame clones only, with some absent. The sample gives 70,000 to 95,000 clones, around 86% of which show up once; 1.9% is in the top ten. The starting material was CD4+ or CD8+ T cells sorted from blood, obtained in a trial of the OX40 agonist ivuxolimab. Receptors originate from an adult with an advanced solid tumor such as melanoma, head and neck, liver or kidney cancer. Both conserved end residues are part of each CDR3. Fields, in order: D gene, V gene, J gene, clone size, CDR3 protein, CDR3 DNA. D genes are given only for firm matches. A clone size is listed for some rows: how often the clone was seen (once, few, many), or a class if it is expanded.

D gene: .; V gene: TRBV11-2; J gene: TRBJ1-2; clone size: .; CDR3 protein: CASSSDSFYGYTF; CDR3 DNA: TGTGCCAGCAGCTCGGACAGCTTCTATGGCTACACCTTC
D gene: .; V gene: TRBV6-4; J gene: TRBJ2-1; clone size: .; CDR3 protein: CASSPGTTYNEQFF; CDR3 DNA: TGTGCCAGCAGCCCCGGGACAACTTACAATGAGCAGTTCTTC
D gene: TRBD2; V gene: TRBV28; J gene: TRBJ2-7; clone size: .; CDR3 protein: CASRSSGLAGSYEQYF; CDR3 DNA: TGTGCCAGCAGATCCTCTGGGCTAGCGGGATCCTACGAGCAGTACTTC
D gene: .; V gene: TRBV4-3; J gene: TRBJ2-1; clone size: .; CDR3 protein: CASSQEDRSSYNEQFF; CDR3 DNA: TGCGCCAGCAGCCAAGAAGACAGGAGCTCCTACAATGAGCAGTTCTTC
D gene: .; V gene: TRBV15; J gene: TRBJ2-2; clone size: once; CDR3 protein: CATSTRAGELFF; CDR3 DNA: TGTGCCACCAGCACGAGGGCCGGGGAGCTGTTTTTT
D gene: .; V gene: TRBV11-3; J gene: TRBJ2-1; clone size: .; CDR3 protein: CASSLGGGDWGDEQFF; CDR3 DNA: TGTGCCAGCAGCTTAGGCGGAGGGGATTGGGGTGATGAGCAGTTCTTC
D gene: .; V gene: TRBV6-5; J gene: TRBJ2-7; clone size: .; CDR3 protein: CASSFSRSSYEQYF; CDR3 DNA: TGTGCCAGCAGTTTCTCACGAAGCTCCTACGAGCAGTACTTC
D gene: .; V gene: TRBV5-8; J gene: TRBJ1-1; clone size: .; CDR3 protein: CASSLVPTHTEAFF; CDR3 DNA: TGTGCCAGCAGCTTGGTCCCCACGCACACTGAAGCTTTCTTT
D gene: TRBD1; V gene: TRBV19; J gene: TRBJ1-1; clone size: .; CDR3 protein: CASSMALWQGETEAFF; CDR3 DNA: TGTGCCAGTAGTATGGCGTTGTGGCAGGGGGAAACTGAAGCTTTCTTT
D gene: .; V gene: TRBV19; J gene: TRBJ2-6; clone size: .; CDR3 protein: CASSQRVSGANVLTF; CDR3 DNA: TGTGCCAGTAGTCAACGGGTCTCTGGGGCCAACGTCCTGACTTTC
D gene: .; V gene: TRBV2; J gene: TRBJ1-5; clone size: medium-sized; CDR3 protein: CASKIREGPNQPQHF; CDR3 DNA: TGTGCCAGCAAAATTAGGGAGGGGCCTAATCAGCCCCAGCATTTT
D gene: .; V gene: TRBV4-2; J gene: TRBJ1-4; clone size: .; CDR3 protein: CASSRRIGLNEKLFF; CDR3 DNA: TGTGCCAGCAGCCGGAGGATAGGACTTAATGAAAAACTGTTTTTT
D gene: .; V gene: TRBV19; J gene: TRBJ2-5; clone size: once; CDR3 protein: CASSESGTARRETQYF; CDR3 DNA: TGTGCCAGTAGTGAGTCCGGGACGGCTCGGAGGGAGACCCAGTACTTC
D gene: .; V gene: TRBV27; J gene: TRBJ1-1; clone size: .; CDR3 protein: CASSSPSSGDTEAFF; CDR3 DNA: TGTGCCAGCAGTTCCCCCTCTTCCGGAGACACTGAAGCTTTCTTT
D gene: TRBD1; V gene: TRBV7-2; J gene: TRBJ1-2; clone size: once; CDR3 protein: CASSLATGQGIYTF; CDR3 DNA: TGTGCCAGCAGCTTAGCTACGGGACAGGGCATCTACACCTTC
D gene: .; V gene: TRBV29-1; J gene: TRBJ2-6; clone size: .; CDR3 protein: CSVVSFLSGANVLTF; CDR3 DNA: TGCAGCGTTGTTAGCTTCCTCTCTGGGGCCAACGTCCTGACTTTC
D gene: TRBD1; V gene: TRBV6-1; J gene: TRBJ1-1; clone size: .; CDR3 protein: CASRKQTGVVTEAFF; CDR3 DNA: TGTGCCAGCAGAAAGCAGACAGGGGTAGTCACTGAAGCTTTCTTT
D gene: .; V gene: TRBV4-1; J gene: TRBJ2-7; clone size: .; CDR3 protein: CASSRRSGLMESYEQYF; CDR3 DNA: TGCGCCAGCAGCCGCCGCTCGGGACTCATGGAGTCCTACGAGCAGTACTTC
D gene: .; V gene: TRBV4-3; J gene: TRBJ1-5; clone size: few; CDR3 protein: CASSQDRTRNQPQHF; CDR3 DNA: TGCGCCAGCAGCCAAGATAGGACACGGAATCAGCCCCAGCATTTT
D gene: TRBD1; V gene: TRBV5-6; J gene: TRBJ2-3; clone size: .; CDR3 protein: CASSLWTGVADTQYF; CDR3 DNA: TGTGCCAGCAGCTTGTGGACAGGGGTGGCAGATACGCAGTATTTT
D gene: TRBD1; V gene: TRBV6-5; J gene: TRBJ1-1; clone size: .; CDR3 protein: CASSRDRGFFF; CDR3 DNA: TGTGCCAGCAGCAGGGACAGGGGGTTCTTCTTT
D gene: .; V gene: TRBV2; J gene: TRBJ1-1; clone size: .; CDR3 protein: CASSESVGTEAFF; CDR3 DNA: TGTGCCAGCAGTGAGTCGGTGGGCACTGAAGCTTTCTTT
D gene: TRBD1; V gene: TRBV18; J gene: TRBJ1-1; clone size: few; CDR3 protein: CASSPGTGGNTEAFF; CDR3 DNA: TGTGCCAGCTCACCAGGAACAGGGGGCAACACTGAAGCTTTCTTT
D gene: TRBD2; V gene: TRBV4-2; J gene: TRBJ2-1; clone size: .; CDR3 protein: CASSQGLRLAGYSEQFF; CDR3 DNA: TGTGCCAGCAGCCAAGGGTTGAGGCTAGCGGGGTACAGTGAGCAGTTCTTC
D gene: TRBD1; V gene: TRBV15; J gene: TRBJ1-5; clone size: .; CDR3 protein: CATSGLDRETQPQHF; CDR3 DNA: TGTGCCACCAGCGGCCTGGACAGGGAGACTCAGCCCCAGCATTTT
D gene: .; V gene: TRBV4-1; J gene: TRBJ2-7; clone size: .; CDR3 protein: CASSQDPRGTKSYEQYF; CDR3 DNA: TGCGCCAGCAGCCAAGATCCTCGGGGGACAAAGTCCTACGAGCAGTACTTC
D gene: .; V gene: TRBV5-4; J gene: TRBJ2-1; clone size: few; CDR3 protein: CASSARGGRGDNEQFF; CDR3 DNA: TGTGCCAGCAGCGCCCGTGGGGGCAGGGGTGACAATGAGCAGTTCTTC
D gene: .; V gene: TRBV7-6; J gene: TRBJ2-3; clone size: .; CDR3 protein: CASSLDGYTDTQYF; CDR3 DNA: TGTGCCAGCAGCTTAGACGGGTACACAGATACGCAGTATTTT
D gene: .; V gene: TRBV14; J gene: TRBJ2-6; clone size: .; CDR3 protein: CASSPTFLGAGANVLTF; CDR3 DNA: TGTGCCAGCAGCCCCACATTTTTGGGGGCTGGGGCCAACGTCCTGACTTTC
D gene: .; V gene: TRBV12-5; J gene: TRBJ1-6; clone size: .; CDR3 protein: CASGLSTTNSPLHF; CDR3 DNA: TGTGCTAGTGGTTTGTCAACAACTAATTCACCCCTCCACTTT
D gene: .; V gene: TRBV30; J gene: TRBJ1-5; clone size: .; CDR3 protein: CAWSGDSPNQPQHF; CDR3 DNA: TGTGCCTGGAGTGGTGACAGCCCAAATCAGCCCCAGCATTTT
D gene: .; V gene: TRBV6-5; J gene: TRBJ1-3; clone size: .; CDR3 protein: CASSYYGRVRDTIYF; CDR3 DNA: TGTGCCAGCAGTTATTACGGCAGGGTACGAGACACCATATATTTT
D gene: TRBD1; V gene: TRBV4-2; J gene: TRBJ1-4; clone size: .; CDR3 protein: CASSQEMRQGANEKLFF; CDR3 DNA: TGTGCCAGCAGCCAAGAAATGAGACAGGGTGCTAATGAAAAACTGTTTTTT
D gene: TRBD1; V gene: TRBV30; J gene: TRBJ2-3; clone size: .; CDR3 protein: CAGQTGPSTDTQYF; CDR3 DNA: TGTGCCGGTCAGACAGGGCCAAGCACAGATACGCAGTATTTT
D gene: .; V gene: TRBV11-2; J gene: TRBJ1-4; clone size: .; CDR3 protein: CASSLGVTTNEKLFF; CDR3 DNA: TGTGCCAGCAGCTTAGGGGTAACAACTAATGAAAAACTGTTTTTT
D gene: TRBD1; V gene: TRBV14; J gene: TRBJ2-7; clone size: .; CDR3 protein: CASSPGTGGGWPDEQYF; CDR3 DNA: TGTGCCAGCAGCCCGGGGACAGGGGGGGGATGGCCGGACGAGCAGTACTTC
D gene: .; V gene: TRBV7-2; J gene: TRBJ1-1; clone size: once; CDR3 protein: CASSLERGPNTEAFF; CDR3 DNA: TGTGCCAGCAGCTTAGAACGGGGGCCAAACACTGAAGCTTTCTTT
D gene: TRBD1; V gene: TRBV6-5; J gene: TRBJ1-6; clone size: .; CDR3 protein: CASTPTGRNSPLHF; CDR3 DNA: TGTGCCAGCACTCCGACAGGGCGGAATTCACCCCTCCACTTT
D gene: .; V gene: TRBV7-2; J gene: TRBJ1-1; clone size: .; CDR3 protein: CASSRGRDQNTEAFF; CDR3 DNA: TGTGCCAGCAGCCGGGGGCGGGACCAGAACACTGAAGCTTTCTTT
D gene: .; V gene: TRBV5-5; J gene: TRBJ2-7; clone size: .; CDR3 protein: CASSQGGISSYEQYF; CDR3 DNA: TGTGCCAGCAGCCAAGGAGGGATTAGCTCCTACGAGCAGTACTTC
D gene: .; V gene: TRBV4-1; J gene: TRBJ1-6; clone size: .; CDR3 protein: CASSQVYSPLHF; CDR3 DNA: TGCGCCAGCAGCCAAGTATATTCACCCCTCCACTTT
D gene: .; V gene: TRBV30; J gene: TRBJ1-5; clone size: few; CDR3 protein: CAWSSIGDSNQPQHF; CDR3 DNA: TGTGCCTGGAGCTCCATAGGGGACAGCAATCAGCCCCAGCATTTT
D gene: .; V gene: TRBV30; J gene: TRBJ2-4; clone size: once; CDR3 protein: CACNPPDKRAKNIQYF; CDR3 DNA: TGTGCCTGCAACCCTCCGGACAAAAGAGCCAAAAACATTCAGTACTTC
D gene: .; V gene: TRBV18; J gene: TRBJ2-3; clone size: once; CDR3 protein: CASSPQSTDTQYF; CDR3 DNA: TGTGCCAGCTCACCTCAATCCACAGATACGCAGTATTTT
D gene: TRBD1; V gene: TRBV28; J gene: TRBJ2-1; clone size: .; CDR3 protein: CASSLRRGTGGGEQFF; CDR3 DNA: TGTGCCAGCAGTTTACGCCGTGGGACAGGGGGCGGTGAGCAGTTCTTC
D gene: .; V gene: TRBV15; J gene: TRBJ1-4; clone size: .; CDR3 protein: CATSRGGSRVSEKLFF; CDR3 DNA: TGTGCCACCAGCAGAGGGGGCTCCAGGGTATCTGAAAAACTGTTTTTT
D gene: .; V gene: TRBV2; J gene: TRBJ2-5; clone size: .; CDR3 protein: CASRRAQETQYF; CDR3 DNA: TGTGCCAGCCGGCGGGCCCAAGAGACCCAGTACTTC
D gene: TRBD1; V gene: TRBV18; J gene: TRBJ1-2; clone size: .; CDR3 protein: CASPPPGTGGLGYTF; CDR3 DNA: TGTGCCAGCCCACCACCCGGGACAGGGGGCCTTGGCTACACCTTC
D gene: .; V gene: TRBV4-3; J gene: TRBJ1-2; clone size: .; CDR3 protein: CASSQDSNYGYTF; CDR3 DNA: TGCGCCAGCAGCCAAGATTCCAACTATGGCTACACCTTC
D gene: .; V gene: TRBV7-2; J gene: TRBJ2-7; clone size: .; CDR3 protein: CASSSQGGYSYEQYF; CDR3 DNA: TGTGCCAGCAGCTCCCAGGGGGGATATTCCTACGAGCAGTACTTC
D gene: .; V gene: TRBV5-1; J gene: TRBJ1-4; clone size: few; CDR3 protein: CATKTDSTNEKLFF; CDR3 DNA: TGCGCCACCAAGACAGACTCAACTAATGAAAAACTGTTTTTT
D gene: TRBD2; V gene: TRBV30; J gene: TRBJ2-5; clone size: few; CDR3 protein: CAWSTLAGSRETQYF; CDR3 DNA: TGTGCCTGGAGTACTTTAGCGGGGAGCCGGGAGACCCAGTACTTC